This T cell receptor beta chain originates from a study of control samples from healthy donors and cancer patients. Sequencing used immunoSEQ multiplex PCR; TCRdb keeps in-frame clones, though not all of them. The data contain about 45,000 clones, 70% of them singletons. V shed 5 bases and J 5 bases; nucleotides not matched to a gene: 10. The CDR3 extends over 17 amino acids. Germline V gene data show CDR1 as SGHRS and CDR2 as YFSETQ. This chain connects TRBV5-1 to TRBJ2-5; 15 nucleotides agree with TRBD2. Sequenced: formalin-fixed, paraffin-embedded tissue. The TCR was taken from a male donor with melanoma. The DNA for the CDR3 is TGCGCCAGCAGGCGGACTAGCGGGAGGGCTGCCAGTGAGACCCAGTACTTC. This codes for CASRRTSGRAASETQYF.